The 5 T cell receptor beta chains listed next were all sequenced from one sample in a study of T cells after yellow fever vaccination. TCRdb reprocessed the 5' RACE reads via MiXCR and lists one record per CDR3 protein. The sample holds 250,000 to 400,000 distinct CDR3 sequences, 3.5% to 4.5% seen once. The source material was PBMCs, sampled 15 days after the yellow fever booster vaccination. These receptor sequences come from a man aged 18 to 29 who received the YFV17D yellow fever vaccine.

There are a few counts of this clonotype. The genes are TRBV4-2 and TRBJ2-6; 8 nucleotides align to TRBD1. This CDR3 is built from 17 residues. Trimming took 0 bases from V and 2 from J; bases not matched to a gene: 3. CDR1 is LGHNA, CDR2 YNFKEQ, per germline. The DNA of the CDR3 is TGTGCCAGCAGCCAAGAGCAGGGGGCCGCTGGGGCCAACGTCCTGACTTTC. It is translated as CASSQEQGAAGANVLTF.

This clonotype has just a few counts. The chain combines TRBV29-1 with TRBJ2-1, with D tentatively TRBD2 (6 bases). Germline V gives CDR1 SQVTM, CDR2 ANQGSEA. This CDR3 is built from 13 residues. The germline V and J ends were trimmed by 7 bases and 0 bases, with 10 bases remaining between them. CDR3 sequence: CSGGAGSYNEQFF. CDR3 coding DNA: TGCAGCGGCGGGGCAGGCTCCTACAATGAGCAGTTCTTC.

The chain employs TRBV7-8 and TRBJ2-1; 9 positions agree with TRBD2. The CDR3 spans 16 residues. Germline assignment: CDR1 SGHVS and CDR2 FQNEAQ. V shed 5 bases and J 4 bases; nucleotides not matched to a gene: 9. The CDR3 DNA reads TGTGCCAGCAGCCGACCGGGACTAGCAGCATACAATGAGCAGTTCTTC. Its translation is CASSRPGLAAYNEQFF.

This clonotype was seen more than once but under ten times. This rearrangement joins TRBV5-5 to TRBJ1-5; 7 nucleotides match TRBD1. Germline assignment: CDR1 SGHKS and CDR2 YYEKEE (reference sequence). The CDR3 runs to 16 residues. The V and J ends lost 0 bases and 4 bases, in that order; junction bases with no gene match: 7. CDR3 residues: CASSLEGAMRNQPQHF. The DNA of the CDR3 is TGTGCCAGCAGCTTGGAGGGGGCAATGAGAAATCAGCCCCAGCATTTT.

The sample holds a few counts of this clonotype. The CDR3 loop reads CASSESGRGAGELFF. CDR3 nucleotide sequence: TGTGCCAGCAGTGAATCCGGCAGGGGGGCCGGGGAGCTGTTTTTT. V usage is TRBV25-1 and J usage is TRBJ2-2; D possibly corresponds to TRBD1 (7 bases). CDR1 and CDR2 (germline): MGHDK, SYGVNS. V was pared by 1 base and J by 6 bases, with 12 bases between. This CDR3 spans 15 amino acids.